This T cell receptor beta chain was sequenced in a study of response to subunit inactivated influenza vaccine. MiXCR was run by TCRdb on the RT-PCR reads, yielding one entry per CDR3 protein. The sample yields under 550,000 distinct CDR3 sequences, around 8% seen once. Points from the study as a whole: Each seasonal flu vaccination may recruit only limited new T cells, authors suggested.

With regard to this clonotype: Its antigen is as yet unknown.

This specimen consisted of PBMCs from blood, obtained around 25 months after vaccination. The clonotype comes from a man aged 45-69 years who received an inactivated influenza vaccine.

The CDR3 spells CASSPRAISYEQYF. In DNA form, the CDR3 reads TGTGCCAGCAGCCCCCGGGCGATCTCCTACGAGCAGTACTTC. The J gene is TRBJ2-7, the V gene TRBV6-1; D is undetermined. The CDR3 is 14 amino acids. With 6 bases removed from V and 0 bases from J, the gap between germline ends came to 12 bases. Germline CDR1 and CDR2: MNHNS and SASEGT.